Each of the 31 T cell receptor beta chains below was sequenced from the same sample in a study of PD-1 blockade in classical Hodgkin lymphoma. Time point reported: cycle 4 day 1 (C4D1), after 6 weeks of nivolumab. There was relapse after autologous stem cell transplantation in every patient, and there was variation in brentuximab vedotin exposure. Researchers used magnetic negative selection to pull out pure CD4+ T cells from thawed PBMCs. TCRdb's table, derived via immunoSEQ multiplex PCR, lists solely in-frame clones and lacks some. Here the sample spans tens of thousands of clones, 72% being singletons. The sample consisted of CD4+ T cells from blood, taken before the fourth cycle of nivolumab. Receptors originate from a human donor with classical Hodgkin lymphoma.

The chain is built from TRBV6-1 and TRBJ2-5; no clear D. This CDR3 spans 11 amino acids. The V and J ends lost 3 bases and 4 bases respectively, with 3 bases between them. Per the germline V gene, CDR1 is MNHNS and CDR2 is SASEGT. The CDR3 loop reads CASSERETQYF. DNA for the CDR3: TGTGCCAGCAGTGAGAGAGAGACCCAGTACTTC.

The chain carries TRBV7-9 and TRBJ1-2; D unresolved. CDR3 length equals 14 residues. V was pared by 5 bases and J by 2 bases, with 12 bases between. CDR1 SEHNR and CDR2 FQNEAQ come from the germline V gene (reference sequence). DNA of the CDR3: TGTGCCAGCAGCCAATCCGGGGTAAACTATGGCTACACCTTC. Translation gives CASSQSGVNYGYTF.

The rearrangement links TRBV7-9 to TRBJ1-1, with unresolved D. V was pared by 2 bases and J by 11 bases, with 15 bases between. The CDR3 covers 13 residues. CDR1 SEHNR and CDR2 FQNEAQ come from the germline V gene (reference sequence). In nucleotides, the CDR3 is TGTGCCAGCAGCTTAAATCGGATGGGCCAGGCTTTCTTT. Its translation: CASSLNRMGQAFF.

The chain links TRBV7-3 to TRBJ2-3; tentatively, D is TRBD1 or TRBD2 (5 bases each). This CDR3 is 15 amino acids long. Trimming removed 1 base from V and 4 bases from J, with 12 bases in between. The germline CDR1 and CDR2 sequences are SGHTA and FQGTGA. CDR3 residues: CASSLIGSGPDTQYF. CDR3 nucleotides: TGTGCCAGCAGCTTAATAGGGTCGGGGCCAGATACGCAGTATTTT. Complete variable domain (other parts from reference TRBV7-3 and TRBJ2-3): GAGVSQTPSNKVTEKGKYVELRCDPISGHTALYWYRQSLGQGPEFLIYFQGTGAADDSGLPNDRFFAVRPEGSVSTLKIQRTERGDSAVYLCASSLIGSGPDTQYFGPGTRLTVL.

J is TRBJ2-7 and V is TRBV4-2, with 8 bases aligning to TRBD1. The ends lost 4 bases at V and 4 bases at J; junction bases unmatched: 12. This CDR3 contains 16 residues. The germline V gene has CDR1 LGHNA and CDR2 YNFKEQ. CDR3 in DNA: TGTGCCAGCAGCCCGCAAGGTTCAGGGGGCAAATACGAGCAGTACTTC. Protein sequence: CASSPQGSGGKYEQYF.

This chain uses TRBV2 with TRBJ2-5; no reliable D call. Between the trimmed V and J ends, which lost 6 bases and 1 base, there was a span of 9 bases. Germline CDR1 and CDR2: SNHLY and FYNNEI. The CDR3 sequence is 13 residues long. The CDR3 coding sequence is TGTGCCAGCAGCCAGAACCTCCAAGAGACCCAGTACTTC. Protein sequence: CASSQNLQETQYF.

This clone showed up just a few times. J is TRBJ1-2 and V is TRBV5-6, with TRBD1 as a possible D gene (6 bases). The length of the CDR3 is 13 residues. V was pared by 2 bases and J by 6 bases, with 11 bases between. Looked up from germline, CDR1 is SGHDT and CDR2 is YYEEEE. The CDR3 coding sequence is TGTGCCAGCAGCTTACAGGGAGCACATGGCTACACCTTC. It encodes CASSLQGAHGYTF.

The gene calls are TRBV18 and TRBJ1-6, with no clear D. Between the trimmed V and J ends, which lost 6 bases and 5 bases, there was a span of 8 bases. The CDR3 spans 13 residues. From germline, CDR1 is KGHSH and CDR2 LQKENI. The CDR3 reads CASSLHHNSPLHF. CDR3 in DNA: TGTGCCAGCTCGTTACACCATAATTCACCCCTCCACTTT.

This clone is labeled large. The chain couples TRBV5-4 to TRBJ1-5, with D maybe TRBD1 (5 bases). The CDR3 is 16 residues long. Germline loops: CDR1 SGHNT, CDR2 YYREEE (reference sequence). V was shortened by 4 bases and J by 0 bases, with 14 bases between the two germline ends. The CDR3 nucleotides are TGTGCCAGCAGCCCGCTTGGGGACGTTAGCAATCAGCCCCAGCATTTT. Its protein product is CASSPLGDVSNQPQHF.

The chain uses TRBV5-1 and TRBJ1-4; possibly TRBD1 for D (5 bases). Germline-derived CDR1 and CDR2 are SGHRS and YFSETQ. The CDR3 runs to 15 residues. Trimming removed 0 bases from V and 5 bases from J, with 11 bases in between. CDR3 bases: TGCGCCAGCAGCTTGGGCGTCGGGGGGAATGAAAAACTGTTTTTT. Amino acids: CASSLGVGGNEKLFF. Full variable domain (outside the CDR3, taken from reference TRBV5-1 and TRBJ1-4): KAGVTQTPRYLIKTRGQQVTLSCSPISGHRSVSWYQQTPGQGLQFLFEYFSETQRNKGNFPGRFSGRQFSNSRSEMNVSTLELGDSALYLCASSLGVGGNEKLFFGSGTQLSVL.

Written as DNA, the CDR3 is TGTGCCAGCAGTAAACGACAGGGGGCTTACTACGAGCAGTACTTC. This sequence encodes CASSKRQGAYYEQYF. This chain uses TRBV6-6 with TRBJ2-7; 10 nucleotides align to TRBD1. CDR1 is MNHNY and CDR2 is SVGAGI in the germline V gene (reference sequence). The V segment lost 5 bases and the J segment 3 bases; nucleotides outside the gene matches: 7. CDR3 length: 15 residues.

This clone was recorded a few times. This chain connects TRBV7-2 to TRBJ2-7, with 8 bases aligning to TRBD1. CDR3 length: 16 amino acids. The germline CDR1 and CDR2 sequences are SGHTA and FQGNSA. Unmatched junction bases numbered 14, after V lost 4 bases and J lost 6 bases. The CDR3 DNA reads as TGTGCCAGCAGCTATAGCACGGCAGGGGGCCTCGTCGAGCAGTACTTC. This encodes CASSYSTAGGLVEQYF.

The chain has TRBV10-1 and TRBJ2-1; perhaps TRBD1 as D (6 bases). This CDR3 contains 16 residues. Germline CDR1 reads WNHNN; CDR2 reads SYGVQD (reference sequence). Between the trimmed V and J ends, which lost 4 bases and 3 bases, there was a span of 16 bases. In DNA, the CDR3 is TGCGCCAGCAGTGGAAACCAGGGGATCCTCTACAATGAGCAGTTCTTC. Its protein is CASSGNQGILYNEQFF.

The CDR3 DNA follows: TGTGCCAGCAGTCTACAGACAGGGGGTAATCAGCCCCAGCATTTT. Amino acids: CASSLQTGGNQPQHF. The J gene is TRBJ1-5, the V gene TRBV6-6; 9 bases match TRBD1. CDR1 and CDR2 from the germline V gene are MNHNY and SVGAGI (reference sequence). CDR3 length equals 15 residues. V was clipped by 5 bases and J by 4 bases; unmatched bases: 6.

V gene TRBV4-2 combines with J gene TRBJ1-1; TRBD1 might be the D (6 bases). Germline V lookup: CDR1 LGHNA, CDR2 YNFKEQ. The CDR3 totals 17 residues. V lost 0 bases and J lost 1, with 15 bases in between. CDR3 loop: CASSQEGWGHQNTEAFF. Here the CDR3 DNA reads TGTGCCAGCAGCCAAGAGGGTTGGGGACACCAGAACACTGAAGCTTTCTTT.

CDR3 residues: CATSRELKRGENTGELFF. CDR3 coding DNA: TGTGCCACCAGCAGAGAACTCAAGAGGGGGGAAAACACCGGGGAGCTGTTTTTT. The chain carries TRBV15 and TRBJ2-2; the D gene could be TRBD1 or TRBD2 (6 bases each). Germline lookup yields CDR1 LNHNV and CDR2 YYDKDF (reference sequence). The CDR3 totals 18 residues. V lost 0 bases to trimming and J lost 2 bases, with 16 bases between them.

V usage is TRBV6-6 and J usage is TRBJ2-3; D call uncertain. Germline lookup yields CDR1 MNHNY and CDR2 SVGAGI (reference sequence). V gave up 5 bases and J gave up 6 bases, with 6 bases separating them. The CDR3 runs to 11 residues. CDR3 loop: CASSDFDTQYF. The DNA of the CDR3 is TGTGCCAGCAGTGACTTTGATACGCAGTATTTT.

V usage is TRBV5-6 and J usage is TRBJ1-1; possible D gene TRBD1, 6 bases. V shed 2 bases and J shed 4 bases, with 12 bases lying between them. CDR3 length: 14 residues. Per germline, CDR1 SGHDT and CDR2 YYEEEE. The CDR3 is CASSFTGPGTEAFF. For the CDR3, the DNA is TGTGCCAGCAGCTTCACAGGGCCCGGCACTGAAGCTTTCTTT.

The chain uses TRBV28 and TRBJ2-1, with 12 bases identical to TRBD2. V lost 8 bases, J lost 7 bases, and 9 bases stayed unmatched. CDR1 and CDR2 from the germline V gene are MDHEN and SYDVKM. The CDR3 covers 15 residues. The CDR3 region is CASDQLAGGSNEQFF. The DNA for the CDR3 is TGTGCCAGCGACCAACTAGCGGGGGGATCGAATGAGCAGTTCTTC.

V is TRBV5-6 and J is TRBJ2-2; TRBD1 aligns across 9 bases. The CDR3 has 15 residues. Losses at the gene ends were 4 bases for V and 5 bases for J; bases not matched to a gene: 6. Looked up from germline, CDR1 is SGHDT and CDR2 is YYEEEE. CDR3 residues: CASSRNRGQTGELFF. The CDR3 DNA reads TGTGCCAGCAGCCGCAACAGGGGGCAAACCGGGGAGCTGTTTTTT.

The rearrangement uses TRBV2 and TRBJ1-5, with 7 bases that match TRBD1. Germline-derived CDR1 and CDR2 are SNHLY and FYNNEI. V dropped 3 bases and J dropped 4; count of bases not matched to a gene: 3. This CDR3 contains 14 residues. The CDR3 DNA reads as TGTGCCAGCAGTGAGACAGGGCGTAATCAGCCCCAGCATTTT. It yields the protein CASSETGRNQPQHF.

The chain has TRBV30 and TRBJ1-2; D is undetermined. This CDR3 is 16 amino acids long. V was cut by 0 bases and J by 0 bases, with 14 bases left in between. Germline V gene data show CDR1 as GTSNPN and CDR2 as SVGIG (reference sequence). This CDR3 is CAWSVPRHGSNYGYTF. The CDR3 DNA reads TGTGCCTGGAGTGTACCCAGACACGGATCTAACTATGGCTACACCTTC.

V is TRBV10-3 and J is TRBJ2-3, with D unclear. CDR3 length: 14 amino acids. Germline CDR1 reads ENHRY; CDR2 reads SYGVKD. V lost 10 bases to trimming and J lost 4 bases, with 18 bases between them. CDR3 DNA sequence: TGTGCCACCGAAAGGGCTTTAAACGCAGATACGCAGTATTTT. Translating gives CATERALNADTQYF.

The chain links TRBV19 to TRBJ1-2; 8 bases fit TRBD1. From germline, CDR1 is LNHDA and CDR2 SQIVND (reference sequence). The CDR3 length is 16 residues. The V segment lost 1 base and the J segment 3 bases; nucleotides outside the gene matches: 7. The DNA of the CDR3 is TGTGCCAGTAGTATAGTAGTAGGACAGGGAGACTATGGCTACACCTTC. This codes for CASSIVVGQGDYGYTF. Supplemented by reference TRBV19 and TRBJ1-2, the full variable domain reads DGGITQSPKYLFRKEGQNVTLSCEQNLNHDAMYWYRQDPGQGLRLIYYSQIVNDFQKGDIAEGYSVSREKKESFPLTVTSAQKNPTAFYLCASSIVVGQGDYGYTFGSGTRLTVV.

The V call is TRBV19, the J call TRBJ2-5; 11 bases are a match to TRBD1. The trim removed 1 base at V and 4 bases at J, leaving 5 bases unmatched. The CDR3 spans 16 residues. Germline values: CDR1 LNHDA, CDR2 SQIVND (reference sequence). The CDR3 is CASSIAGTGGGETQYF. CDR3 nucleotide sequence: TGTGCCAGTAGTATAGCCGGGACAGGGGGAGGAGAGACCCAGTACTTC.

The chain combines TRBV7-2 with TRBJ1-4; no definite D call. In germline, CDR1 is SGHTA, CDR2 FQGNSA. The CDR3 length is 16 residues. Trimming removed 6 bases from V and 0 bases from J, with 14 bases in between. CDR3 coding DNA: TGTGCCAGCAGTCCTGGGCCCGGGACAACTAATGAAAAACTGTTTTTT. Translation gives CASSPGPGTTNEKLFF.

This clone was detected only a few times. The chain uses TRBV2 and TRBJ1-6, with D tentatively TRBD1 (5 bases). The CDR3 sequence is 15 residues long. Between the trimmed V and J ends, which lost 2 bases and 4 bases, there was a span of 9 bases. Germline V gene sequence: CDR1 SNHLY, CDR2 FYNNEI. CDR3 sequence (DNA): TGTGCCAGCAGTGAATTGGGGCCGTATAATTCACCCCTCCACTTT. Translated, it gives CASSELGPYNSPLHF.

V is TRBV6-1 and J is TRBJ1-4, with 11 positions matching TRBD1. The CDR3 length is 15 residues. The trim removed 7 bases at V and 8 bases at J, leaving 9 bases unmatched. CDR1 and CDR2 from the germline V gene are MNHNS and SASEGT. The CDR3 region is CASTLGQGEYEKLFF. CDR3 sequence (DNA): TGTGCCAGCACCTTGGGACAGGGGGAATACGAAAAACTGTTTTTT.

The chain carries TRBV19 and TRBJ1-2, with no clear D. The CDR3 has 13 residues. The germline V gene has CDR1 LNHDA and CDR2 SQIVND (reference sequence). Trimming shortened V by 3 bases and J by 8 bases, and 13 bases separated the two germline ends. CDR3 in amino acids: CASSISWATGYTF. The CDR3 DNA reads TGTGCCAGTAGTATTTCCTGGGCCACCGGCTACACCTTC. The complete variable domain, with remaining parts taken from reference TRBV19 and TRBJ1-2, reads DGGITQSPKYLFRKEGQNVTLSCEQNLNHDAMYWYRQDPGQGLRLIYYSQIVNDFQKGDIAEGYSVSREKKESFPLTVTSAQKNPTAFYLCASSISWATGYTFGSGTRLTVV.

This chain links TRBV10-1 with TRBJ2-7; a possible D gene is TRBD1 (6 bases). Trimming left V 1 base short and J 6 bases short, with 13 bases between. The CDR3 is made up of 14 amino acids. The germline V gene has CDR1 WNHNN and CDR2 SYGVQD (reference sequence). The CDR3 sequence is CASSEYRDASEQYF. CDR3 in DNA: TGCGCCAGCAGTGAGTACAGGGACGCCTCCGAGCAGTACTTC.

The chain couples TRBV19 to TRBJ2-2; 10 bases are a match to TRBD2. Trimming cost V 7 bases and J 5 bases; bases outside gene matches: 7. Germline V CDR1 and CDR2: LNHDA, SQIVND (reference sequence). The CDR3 is made up of 15 amino acids. CDR3 residues: CASTKRGGPTGELFF. The CDR3, as DNA: TGTGCCAGTACCAAGCGGGGGGGCCCAACCGGGGAGCTGTTTTTT.